The 28 T cell receptor beta chains listed next were all sequenced from one sample in a study of blood T cells in healthy people across ages. A second PCR of roughly 7 to 11 cycles used a sample-barcoded 5' primer and a J-beta primer mix. TCRdb reanalysed the 5' RACE reads using MiXCR and keeps one entry per CDR3 protein. The sample includes about 830,000 distinct CDR3 sequences, roughly 50% of them seen just once. Sample: blood. The receptors shown here come from a young man in good health.

This clonotype has just a few counts. The chain joins TRBV4-3 to TRBJ2-3; 7 bases map to TRBD1. From germline, CDR1 is LGHNA and CDR2 YSLEER. This CDR3 comprises 16 residues. V lost 1 base, J lost 1 base, and 5 bases stayed unmatched. The CDR3 reads CASSQGSGGGTDTQYF. CDR3 nucleotides: TGCGCCAGCAGCCAAGGATCAGGGGGAGGCACAGATACGCAGTATTTT.

V usage is TRBV12-3 or TRBV12-4 and J usage is TRBJ2-3; 7 bases fit TRBD1. The CDR3 length is 13 residues. Trimming removed 3 bases from V and 7 bases from J; junction bases left unmatched: 4. CDR3 DNA: TGTGCCAGCAGTTTCCCGGGACAGTATACGCAGTATTTT. It yields the protein CASSFPGQYTQYF.

The chain couples TRBV20-1 to TRBJ2-1; D is uncertain. V lost 0 bases to trimming and J lost 8 bases, with 8 bases between them. Germline lookup yields CDR1 DFQATT and CDR2 SNEGSKA (reference sequence). The CDR3 length is 12 residues. CDR3 in amino acids: CSAREHLDEQFF. CDR3 sequence (DNA): TGCAGTGCTAGAGAACACTTGGATGAGCAGTTCTTC.

The rearrangement joins TRBV7-2 to TRBJ2-7; D remains unclear. Germline V gives CDR1 SGHTA, CDR2 FQGNSA. The ends were cut back, 5 bases at V and 3 bases at J, with 14 bases in the middle. The CDR3 extends over 14 amino acids. The CDR3 nucleotides are TGTGCCAGCAGCGCCGACCCTGGGAACTACGAGCAGTACTTC. This translates into CASSADPGNYEQYF.

The chain joins TRBV6-6 to TRBJ1-1; D may be TRBD1 (6 bases). This CDR3 contains 15 residues. Germline V gives CDR1 MNHNY, CDR2 SVGAGI (reference sequence). V was clipped by 3 bases and J by 5 bases, with 16 bases between them. CDR3 loop: CASSYGGDKGTEAFF. The CDR3 DNA sequence: TGTGCCAGCAGTTATGGGGGGGACAAGGGTACTGAAGCTTTCTTT.

The chain carries TRBV20-1 and TRBJ2-3, with D perhaps matching TRBD2 (5 bases). Trimming removed 3 bases from V and 10 bases from J, with 17 bases in between. Germline V gene lookup returns CDR1 DFQATT and CDR2 SNEGSKA (reference sequence). The CDR3 is 13 residues long. CDR3 loop: CSASLDRGSPQYF. In DNA form, the CDR3 reads TGCAGTGCTAGCCTGGACCGCGGGTCCCCGCAGTATTTT.

V gene TRBV5-1 combines with J gene TRBJ2-7; 11 bases match TRBD2. The germline CDR1 and CDR2 sequences are SGHRS and YFSETQ. This CDR3 spans 15 amino acids. V was clipped by 2 bases and J by 4 bases; unmatched bases: 5. Here the CDR3 DNA reads TGCGCCAGCAGCTTCCTAGCGGGAGGACATTACGAGCAGTACTTC. It translates to CASSFLAGGHYEQYF.

This clonotype was seen more than once but under ten times. This chain joins TRBV29-1 and TRBJ2-7; 7 bases are a match to TRBD1. This CDR3 contains 13 residues. J was trimmed by 1 base and V by 6 bases; bases with no gene match: 6. From germline, CDR1 is SQVTM and CDR2 ANQGSEA. The CDR3 nucleotides are TGCAGCGTCACAGGGGCCGTATCCTACGAGCAGTACTTC. This codes for CSVTGAVSYEQYF.

V usage is TRBV6-6 and J usage is TRBJ2-7; 10 bases line up with TRBD2. The CDR3 contains 15 residues. V dropped 2 bases and J dropped 5; count of bases not matched to a gene: 6. Germline CDR1 and CDR2: MNHNY and SVGAGI (reference sequence). The CDR3 spells CASSYNLAGVDEQYF. The CDR3 region has the DNA TGTGCCAGCAGTTACAATCTAGCGGGAGTGGACGAGCAGTACTTC.

This clonotype was recorded a few times. J is TRBJ2-1 and V is TRBV7-2, with 13 bases lining up with TRBD2. Trimming cost V 5 bases and J 10 bases; bases outside gene matches: 11. Germline CDR1 SGHTA, CDR2 FQGNSA. The CDR3 sequence is 16 residues long. This chain's CDR3 is CASSPGTSGARREQFF. The CDR3 DNA follows: TGTGCCAGCAGCCCCGGGACTAGCGGGGCTAGGCGCGAGCAGTTCTTC.

The rearrangement links TRBV4-2 to TRBJ1-1; the D is unclear. The germline V and J ends were trimmed by 1 base and 1 base, with 10 bases remaining between them. Germline lookup yields CDR1 LGHNA and CDR2 YNFKEQ. This CDR3 comprises 15 residues. This CDR3 reads CASSQGAGSNTEAFF. Written as DNA, the CDR3 is TGTGCCAGCAGCCAAGGGGCGGGGTCGAACACTGAAGCTTTCTTT.

This clonotype was counted a few times. In DNA, the CDR3 is TGCAGCGCCTTTGGGTCTGGGGCCAACGTCCTGACTTTC. Translation: CSAFGSGANVLTF. V gene TRBV29-1 combines with J gene TRBJ2-6; D not resolved. The CDR3 is 13 residues long. V was pared by 7 bases and J by 1 base, with 8 bases between. Germline CDR1 is SQVTM and CDR2 is ANQGSEA.

The V gene is TRBV11-2, the J gene TRBJ2-7; no reliable D call. This CDR3 region has 15 residues. V was pared by 1 base and J by 3 bases, with 13 bases between. The germline V gene encodes CDR1 SGHAT and CDR2 FQNNGV. For the CDR3, the DNA is TGTGCCAGCAGCTTAGCGTTCGCTTCCTTCTACGAGCAGTACTTC. It encodes CASSLAFASFYEQYF.

This rearrangement joins TRBV6-1 to TRBJ2-7; TRBD2 agrees at 9 bases. V lost 1 base and J lost 2; bases outside the gene matches: 12. Per germline, CDR1 MNHNS and CDR2 SASEGT. The CDR3 runs 18 residues. CDR3 nucleotides: TGTGCCAGCAGTGAAGGTCCGGGGTTAGCGGGAGTGGCCTACGAGCAGTACTTC. This codes for CASSEGPGLAGVAYEQYF.

The chain combines TRBV6-5 with TRBJ2-7; 7 positions match TRBD2. The germline V gene encodes CDR1 MNHEY and CDR2 SVGAGI. The CDR3 consists of 15 residues. The V and J ends lost 5 bases and 3 bases, in that order; junction bases with no gene match: 10. CDR3 sequence (DNA): TGTGCCAGCAGTGCCCTTGGGGAGGGCCTCTACGAGCAGTACTTC. Its translation is CASSALGEGLYEQYF.

In this sample, this clonotype turned up many times. This chain joins TRBV7-3 and TRBJ2-1; D might be TRBD1 or TRBD2, each matching 5 bases. Germline assignment: CDR1 SGHTA and CDR2 FQGTGA. V was cut by 2 bases and J by 5 bases, with 10 bases left in between. CDR3 size: 14 residues. The CDR3 is CASSLGMGDNEQFF. The CDR3 DNA reads as TGTGCCAGCAGCTTAGGGATGGGGGACAATGAGCAGTTCTTC.

The DNA of the CDR3 is TGTGCCAGCGCAACAGGAATCTCCTACGAGCAGTACTTC. The encoded protein is CASATGISYEQYF. The chain recombines TRBV7-9 with TRBJ2-7; D might be TRBD1 (5 bases). The germline V gene encodes CDR1 SEHNR and CDR2 FQNEAQ (reference sequence). The CDR3 is made up of 13 amino acids. The ends were cut back, 8 bases at V and 0 bases at J, with 11 bases in the middle.

Note on this clonotype: The junction departs from germline at one end; a sequencing error may be responsible. The V call is TRBV7-2, the J call TRBJ2-7; D remains unclear. This CDR3 spans 13 amino acids. CDR1 and CDR2 (germline): SGHTA, FQGNSA. In nucleotides, the CDR3 is TGTGCCAGCAGTCGTCGGGCCTCCTCCGAGCAGTACTTC. Translated, it gives CASSRRASSEQYF.

This rearrangement joins TRBV7-2 to TRBJ1-2, with unresolved D. The CDR3 contains 12 residues. Germline V gene data show CDR1 as SGHTA and CDR2 as FQGNSA. Trimming removed 0 bases from V and 6 bases from J, with 5 bases in between. DNA of the CDR3: TGTGCCAGCAGCTTAGCACGGAATGGCTACACCTTC. This gives the protein CASSLARNGYTF.

This sequence joins TRBV13 and TRBJ2-5, with a weak D call TRBD1 (6 bases). The CDR3 sequence is 16 residues long. Germline CDR1 reads PRHDT; CDR2 reads FYEKMQ (reference sequence). Trimming took off 5 bases at V and 4 bases at J, with 20 bases between the two ends. This chain's CDR3 is CASSPTGNMRRETQYF. DNA of the CDR3: TGTGCCAGCAGCCCTACAGGGAATATGCGTCGAGAGACCCAGTACTTC.

J is TRBJ2-4 and V is TRBV12-3 or TRBV12-4; TRBD2 agrees at 8 bases. V dropped 4 bases and J dropped 13; count of bases not matched to a gene: 12. The CDR3 spans 14 residues. The CDR3 here is CASSSGGGSEAQYF. CDR3 sequence (DNA): TGTGCCAGCAGTTCCGGGGGGGGTTCAGAGGCCCAGTACTTC.

The V gene is TRBV10-3, the J gene TRBJ2-5; 8 nucleotides align to TRBD1. This CDR3 region has 15 residues. With V trimmed by 0 bases and J by 5 bases, 5 bases remained unmatched. The V gene's germline CDR1 is ENHRY and CDR2 SYGVKD. The CDR3 DNA is TGTGCCATCAGTGAGTCGCCAGGGGGCTACGAGACCCAGTACTTC. Its translation is CAISESPGGYETQYF.

The chain combines TRBV29-1 with TRBJ2-1, with 9 bases that match TRBD1. Germline V CDR1 and CDR2: SQVTM, ANQGSEA. Trimming took 8 bases from V and 6 from J; bases not matched to a gene: 8. The CDR3 spans 13 residues. CDR3 in amino acids: CSSGQGYANEQFF. The CDR3 DNA sequence: TGCAGCAGTGGACAGGGGTATGCCAATGAGCAGTTCTTC.

This chain connects TRBV28 to TRBJ2-7, with 11 bases fitting TRBD1. Germline V lookup: CDR1 MDHEN, CDR2 SYDVKM. The junction had 6 bases not matched to a gene; V was cut back by 5 bases and J by 6 bases. The CDR3 is 14 amino acids. CDR3 sequence (DNA): TGTGCCAGCAGTAAGTGGGACAGGGGGAGCGAGCAGTACTTC. Amino acid sequence: CASSKWDRGSEQYF.

V usage is TRBV3-1 and J usage is TRBJ2-1; either TRBD1 or TRBD2 may supply D (6 bases each). The V end was cut by 0 bases, the J end by 8 bases, with 14 bases between. The CDR3 consists of 15 residues. Germline CDR1 reads LGHDT; CDR2 reads YNNKEL (reference sequence). CDR3 loop: CASSQDMAGGDEQFF. CDR3 nucleotide sequence: TGTGCCAGCAGCCAAGATATGGCCGGGGGCGATGAGCAGTTCTTC.

The gene calls are TRBV20-1 and TRBJ1-3; D remains ambiguous. This CDR3 comprises 14 residues. Trimming shortened V by 5 bases and J by 0 bases, and 11 bases separated the two germline ends. Germline V gene data show CDR1 as DFQATT and CDR2 as SNEGSKA (reference sequence). CDR3 bases: TGCAGTGCTTTCGATTCCCTCTCTGGAAACACCATATATTTT. It translates to CSAFDSLSGNTIYF.

The chain has TRBV20-1 and TRBJ2-5; D is undetermined. Trimming left V 1 base short and J 0 bases short, with 15 bases between. The CDR3 has 16 residues. Germline V gene lookup returns CDR1 DFQATT and CDR2 SNEGSKA (reference sequence). The CDR3 nucleotides read TGCAGTGCTAGAGTATTAGACGTCGCGTACCAAGAGACCCAGTACTTC. Translated: CSARVLDVAYQETQYF.

This clonotype was counted once. The CDR3 sequence: CSARELALAEQYF. DNA of the CDR3: TGCAGTGCTAGAGAACTAGCGTTGGCCGAGCAGTACTTC. V is TRBV20-1 and J is TRBJ2-5; 7 nucleotides align to TRBD2. The J call may be in error: the DNA end matches TRBJ2-7 better. The CDR3 has 13 amino acids. Germline lookup yields CDR1 DFQATT and CDR2 SNEGSKA (reference sequence).